The next 8 T cell receptor beta chains were all read from a single sample in a study of T cell responses to AZD1222 COVID-19 vaccine (dated by TCRdb to the early 2020s). Libraries came from the immunoSEQ multiplex PCR assay. In its TCRdb copy, this immuneACCESS table keeps in-frame sequences only and misses some clones. Where compared with another copy, unresolved V genes explain less than half of these, and the others have no known cause. The sample profile shows fewer than 95,000 clones; 80% to 90% of them were found once. Clones ranked in the top ten supply approximately 30% of the sample. The sample's time point, from its label and the paper: baseline before first vaccination. The material was peripheral blood, obtained on day 0 of AZD1222 vaccination. These receptors all stem from an adult in good health.

The gene calls are TRBV24-1 and TRBJ2-7; 8 nucleotides line up with TRBD1. Losses at the gene ends were 3 bases for V and 6 bases for J; bases not matched to a gene: 15. Germline-derived CDR1 and CDR2 are KGHDR and SFDVKD. The CDR3 has 17 residues. The CDR3 region has the DNA TGTGCCACCAGTGATGGCCCACCGGGACAGGTTTCGGCCGAGCAGTACTTC. As protein: CATSDGPPGQVSAEQYF.

This rearrangement joins TRBV18 to TRBJ2-2, with 9 bases identical to TRBD1. The CDR3 extends over 16 amino acids. Germline V gives CDR1 KGHSH, CDR2 LQKENI. V trimming: 5 bases; J trimming: 1 base; junction bases outside the gene matches: 5. The CDR3 sequence: CASSSPTGGNTGELFF. The DNA of the CDR3 is TGTGCCAGCTCATCTCCGACAGGGGGGAACACCGGGGAGCTGTTTTTT.

The chain carries TRBV20-1 and TRBJ2-7; the D is unclear. Per germline, CDR1 DFQATT and CDR2 SNEGSKA (reference sequence). This CDR3 contains 9 residues. The V gene lost 4 bases and the J gene lost 3 bases, with 1 base spanning the gap. CDR3 sequence: CSANYEQYF. The DNA of the CDR3 is TGCAGTGCTAACTACGAGCAGTACTTC.

The chain uses TRBV7-9 and TRBJ1-1, with unresolved D. Per germline, CDR1 SEHNR and CDR2 FQNEAQ (reference sequence). The germline V and J ends were trimmed by 1 base and 8 bases, with 8 bases remaining between them. The CDR3 loop spans 12 amino acids. CDR3 sequence reads: CASSLVRKEAFF. The CDR3 bases are TGTGCCAGCAGCTTAGTACGGAAAGAAGCTTTCTTT.

The chain links TRBV28 to TRBJ1-1; D might be TRBD1 (5 bases). The germline V and J ends were trimmed by 8 bases and 1 base, with 8 bases remaining between them. The CDR3 sequence is 12 residues long. The germline V gene encodes CDR1 MDHEN and CDR2 SYDVKM. The CDR3 loop reads CASLTANTEAFF. In DNA, the CDR3 is TGTGCCAGCCTGACAGCGAACACTGAAGCTTTCTTT. The full variable domain, in which reference TRBV28 and TRBJ1-1 provide the parts outside the CDR3, is DVKVTQSSRYLVKRTGEKVFLECVQDMDHENMFWYRQDPGLGLRLIYFSYDVKMKEKGDIPEGYSVSREKKERFSLILESASTNQTSMYLCASLTANTEAFFGQGTRLTVV.

The CDR3 DNA sequence: TGTGCCAGCAGCCGCGGGGCGGTCCGAGGGGAGACCCAGTACTTC. It yields the protein CASSRGAVRGETQYF. The rearrangement uses TRBV3-1 (or the pseudogene TRBV3-2) and TRBJ2-5; D may be TRBD2 (6 bases). V was pared by 4 bases and J by 5 bases, with 17 bases between. Germline CDR1 reads LGHDT; CDR2 reads YNNKEL (reference sequence). This CDR3 comprises 15 residues.

The rearrangement joins TRBV7-3 to TRBJ2-7, with TRBD1 identical over 9 bases. Looked up from germline, CDR1 is SGHTA and CDR2 is FQGTGA. After removal of 3 bases from V and 5 bases from J, the junction contained 5 bases not matched to a gene. This CDR3 spans 14 amino acids. CDR3 sequence (DNA): TGTGCCAGCAGCTTGGCGGGACAGGGCCACGAGCAGTACTTC. It is translated as CASSLAGQGHEQYF.

J is TRBJ2-3 and V is TRBV4-1, with D possibly matching TRBD1 (5 bases). This CDR3 contains 18 residues. The germline V gene has CDR1 MGHRA and CDR2 YSYEKL. Deletions cut 4 bases from V and 0 bases from J, with 20 bases between. The CDR3 sequence is CASSPRVMTGASTDTQYF. As DNA, the CDR3 is TGCGCCAGCAGCCCCCGAGTAATGACTGGGGCCAGCACAGATACGCAGTATTTT.